The 4 T cell receptor beta chains presented below share a single source sample, sequenced in a study of blood T cell repertoires in COVID-19. The assay was immunoSEQ multiplex PCR, and TCRdb's table has in-frame clones only and misses some. In the table there are roughly 230,000 clones, 85% of which are singletons. The sequenced sample consisted of peripheral blood. The receptors were sampled from a man aged 35 to 55 with acute or convalescent COVID-19.

The chain recombines TRBV21-1 with TRBJ1-2. TRBV21-1 is given as a pseudogene. This CDR3 region has 14 residues. CDR3 sequence: CASSLGGGRYGYTF. The DNA of the CDR3 is TGTGCCAGCAGCCTCGGGGGGGGTCGGTATGGCTACACCTTC.

The table lists this clone with a count of one. In DNA form, the CDR3 reads TGTGCCAGCACCTGGACTGCAACTAATGAAAAACTGTTTTTT. Protein product: CASTWTATNEKLFF. This rearrangement joins TRBV6-5 to TRBJ1-4; D is ambiguous. This CDR3 region has 14 residues. The V gene's germline CDR1 is MNHEY and CDR2 SVGAGI. The V end was cut by 7 bases, the J end by 0 bases, with 9 bases between.

The V call is TRBV9, the J call TRBJ2-4, with D perhaps matching TRBD2 (6 bases). In germline, CDR1 is SGDLS, CDR2 YYNGEE. V lost 3 bases and J lost 0, with 19 bases in between. CDR3 length: 18 residues. The CDR3 nucleotides read TGTGCCAGCAGCGGATCCCCAGCGGGCCTAATAGCCAAAAACATTCAGTACTTC. This translates into CASSGSPAGLIAKNIQYF.

The genes are TRBV7-2 and TRBJ1-2, with D possibly being TRBD1 (5 bases). The CDR3 is 15 amino acids. Germline V CDR1 and CDR2: SGHTA, FQGNSA. V shed 5 bases and J shed 7 bases, with 20 bases lying between them. CDR3 DNA sequence: TGTGCCAGCAGCCTAAGAGTCACAGGTTTAAGTGGCTACACCTTC. Translation: CASSLRVTGLSGYTF.